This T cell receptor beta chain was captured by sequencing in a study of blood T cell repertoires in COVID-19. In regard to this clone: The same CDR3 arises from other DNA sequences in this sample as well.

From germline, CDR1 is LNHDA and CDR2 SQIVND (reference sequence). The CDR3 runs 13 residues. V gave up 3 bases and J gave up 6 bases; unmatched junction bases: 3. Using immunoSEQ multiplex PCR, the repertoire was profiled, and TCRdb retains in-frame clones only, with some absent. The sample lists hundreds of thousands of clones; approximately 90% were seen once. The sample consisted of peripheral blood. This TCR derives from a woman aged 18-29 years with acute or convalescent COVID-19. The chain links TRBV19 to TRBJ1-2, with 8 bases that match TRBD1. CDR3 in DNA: TGTGCCAGTAGTATTGGGACAGGCGATGGCTACACCTTC. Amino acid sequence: CASSIGTGDGYTF.